These 8 T cell receptor beta chains share one sample of origin, sequenced in a study of blood T cells in healthy people across ages. Primers used in a second PCR of about 6 to 11 cycles were a sample-barcoded 5' primer and a J-beta primer mix. MiXCR, applied by TCRdb to the 5' RACE reads, yields one record per CDR3 protein. The table shows roughly 410,000 distinct CDR3 sequences, with approximately 52% occurring only once. The sample comprised blood. The receptor source for this set is a man between 60 and 75 years old in good health.

The chain recombines TRBV2 with TRBJ2-4; D may be TRBD1 (6 bases). Germline V lookup: CDR1 SNHLY, CDR2 FYNNEI. This CDR3 region has 15 residues. The ends were cut back, 8 bases at V and 13 bases at J, with 27 bases in the middle. The CDR3 nucleotides read TGTGCCAGCGTTGTCTTCGGGACACCGGTACGAGAGCAGTACTTC. Residues: CASVVFGTPVREQYF.

The gene calls are TRBV7-9 and TRBJ1-1; D possibly corresponds to TRBD1 (5 bases). Trimming shortened V by 6 bases and J by 6 bases, and 17 bases separated the two germline ends. The CDR3 consists of 14 residues. Germline CDR1 SEHNR, CDR2 FQNEAQ (reference sequence). The CDR3 DNA reads as TGTGCCAGCAGTCTCGAAGGGGCGGGGCCTGAAGCTTTCTTT. Translated: CASSLEGAGPEAFF.

The genes are TRBV18 and TRBJ2-3; D is tentatively TRBD1 or TRBD2 (5 bases each). The germline V gene has CDR1 KGHSH and CDR2 LQKENI. The CDR3 contains 13 residues. V lost 5 bases and J lost 3, with 9 bases in between. CDR3 in DNA: TGTGCCAGCTCAGCAGGGAGTACAGATACGCAGTATTTT. This gives the protein CASSAGSTDTQYF. Full variable domain (rest looked up from reference TRBV18 and TRBJ2-3): NAGVMQNPRHLVRRRGQEARLRCSPMKGHSHVYWYRQLPEEGLKFMVYLQKENIIDESGMPKERFSAEFPKEGPSILRIQQVVRGDSAAYFCASSAGSTDTQYFGPGTRLTVL.

This clonotype appeared a few times. The chain carries TRBV2 and TRBJ1-6; D gene unclear. Germline assignment: CDR1 SNHLY and CDR2 FYNNEI. The germline V and J ends were trimmed by 11 bases and 7 bases, with 15 bases remaining between them. The CDR3 runs to 13 residues. In DNA form, the CDR3 reads TGTGCCGGCCCCGGGGATGGCAATTCACCCCTCCACTTT. Translated, it gives CAGPGDGNSPLHF.

The sample holds many counts of this clonotype. A read error is possible here, since a much larger clone lies one base away. V usage is TRBV5-1 and J usage is TRBJ2-1; D unclear. The DNA end is a closer match to TRBJ2-7, so the J assignment may be wrong. The length of the CDR3 is 13 residues. CDR1 and CDR2 from the germline V gene are SGHRS and YFSETQ. The CDR3 spells CASSSPPNNEQYF. In DNA form, the CDR3 reads TGCGCCAGCAGCTCCCCTCCTAACAATGAGCAGTACTTC.

This clonotype appeared a few times. The chain couples TRBV20-1 to TRBJ2-5; the D call may be TRBD1 or TRBD2 (5 bases each). The germline gives CDR1 DFQATT, CDR2 SNEGSKA (reference sequence). The CDR3 covers 15 residues. The V and J ends lost 0 bases and 5 bases respectively, with 16 bases between them. CDR3 loop: CSARDIRGRLETQYF. Here the CDR3 DNA reads TGCAGTGCTAGAGATATTCGGGGACGATTGGAGACCCAGTACTTC.

This chain connects TRBV29-1 to TRBJ2-7, with no clear D. The V end was cut by 4 bases, the J end by 4 bases, with 8 bases between. The germline gives CDR1 SQVTM, CDR2 ANQGSEA. The CDR3 is made up of 11 amino acids. This chain's CDR3 is CSVGQIYEQYF. CDR3 bases: TGCAGCGTTGGGCAGATTTACGAGCAGTACTTC.

J is TRBJ2-4 and V is TRBV29-1, with 7 bases aligning to TRBD2. The last part of the DNA fits TRBJ2-5 better; the J call may be wrong. Germline-derived CDR1 and CDR2 are SQVTM and ANQGSEA. This CDR3 region has 13 residues. CDR3 nucleotides: TGCAGCGTTGCGACTGGCGGGGGTGGGACCCAGTACTTC. This gives the protein CSVATGGGGTQYF.